Listed below are T cell receptor beta chains from one sample, sequenced in a study of T cells in Graves' hyperthyroidism and ophthalmopathy. From the multiplex PCR reads, TCRdb called clonotypes with MiXCR, one entry per CDR3 protein. This table holds 40,000 to 65,000 distinct CDR3 sequences, less than 50% found once. Specimen: blood. These receptors all stem from a woman aged 45-59 years with Graves' ophthalmopathy. CDR3s include the opening cysteine and the closing phenylalanine or tryptophan. D genes are given only for firm matches. Part of the rows lack a size; the others show once, few, many or a class for expanded clones.

V gene	clone size	D gene	J gene	CDR3 DNA	CDR3 protein
TRBV10-3	NA	TRBD1	TRBJ1-3	TGTGCCATCAGCTCGGGGACAGGATCCAGCTCTGGAAACACCATATATTTT	CAISSGTGSSSGNTIYF
TRBV7-2	many	NA	TRBJ1-1	TGTGCCAGCAGCTTAGTCGGGGTCACTGAAGCTTTCTTT	CASSLVGVTEAFF
TRBV24-1	NA	TRBD2	TRBJ2-7	TGTGCCAGCTCACCATTCGGGGCTAGCGGGAGTCGGAACGAGCAGTACTTC	CASSPFGASGSRNEQYF
TRBV10-2	once	NA	TRBJ1-1	TGCGCCAGCAAGGGGGGGGGACCCACTGAAGCTTTCTTT	CASKGGGPTEAFF
TRBV5-1	NA	TRBD1	TRBJ2-2	TGCGCCAGCAGCTTGAGGGGGCCCTACACCAGGGGGCTGTTTTTT	CASSLRGPYTRGLFF
TRBV4-1	NA	TRBD1	TRBJ1-2	TGCGCCAGCAGCAGCCGAACGACAGGGAACTATGGCTACACCTTC	CASSSRTTGNYGYTF
TRBV3-1	NA	NA	TRBJ2-2	TGTGCCAGCAGCCTTGGGACCCGCGGGGCCGGGGAGCTGTTTTTT	CASSLGTRGAGELFF
TRBV4-1	NA	NA	TRBJ1-2	TGCGCCAGCAGCCGGACTACTGTACCGGGGGAGGGCTACACCTTC	CASSRTTVPGEGYTF
TRBV7-2	NA	NA	TRBJ1-2	TGTGCCAGCAGCTTAGGGCTAGCGGGAGGGAGCTATGGCTACACCTTC	CASSLGLAGGSYGYTF
TRBV7-9	once	NA	TRBJ1-2	TGTGCCAGCAGCTTAGGGCAGGGAGTACAATATGGCTACACCTTC	CASSLGQGVQYGYTF
TRBV29-1	NA	TRBD2	TRBJ2-1	TGCAGCGTAGCGGGAGGCCTCAGCTCCTACAATGAGCAGTTCTTC	CSVAGGLSSYNEQFF
TRBV2	NA	TRBD2	TRBJ2-5	TGTGCCAGCAGTTTAGGACTAGCGCGAGAGACCCAGTACTTC	CASSLGLARETQYF
TRBV15	NA	TRBD1	TRBJ2-7	TGTGCCACCAGCAGACCGGGACAGGGCTCCTACGAGCAGTACTTC	CATSRPGQGSYEQYF
TRBV11-2	many	NA	TRBJ1-6	TGTGCCAGCAGCTTAGAGGGGGGAGGGAATTCACCCCTCCACTTT	CASSLEGGGNSPLHF
TRBV4-1	many	NA	TRBJ2-1	TGCGCCAGCAGCCAAGCAGGGAGCTCCTACAATGAGCAGTTCTTC	CASSQAGSSYNEQFF
TRBV29-1	many	NA	TRBJ1-1	TGCAGCGTTGATAGGCAGAAATCTGAAGCTTTCTTT	CSVDRQKSEAFF
TRBV19	many	NA	TRBJ1-3	TGTGCCAGTAGTATCAGGGTTTCCTCTGGAAACACCATATATTTT	CASSIRVSSGNTIYF
TRBV20-1	many	NA	TRBJ2-7	TGCAGTGCTGTCCGGGACGCATTCTACGAGCAGTACTTC	CSAVRDAFYEQYF
TRBV29-1	many	NA	TRBJ2-1	TGCAGCGGAGTTCAGACAGGTCGTTTGGTTAATGAGCAGTTCTTC	CSGVQTGRLVNEQFF
TRBV5-1	once	NA	TRBJ1-2	TGCGCCAGCACCCCGGGCCCCTCTGGAAACACCTTC	CASTPGPSGNTF
TRBV7-3	NA	NA	TRBJ1-1	TGTGCCAGCAGCTTAGCGGGAAGTGACAACACTGAAGCTTCCTTT	CASSLAGSDNTEASF
TRBV3-1	NA	NA	TRBJ2-1	TGTGCCAGCGGGAGGGGGGTTAACGATGAGCAGTTCTTC	CASGRGVNDEQFF
TRBV27	few	NA	TRBJ1-4	TGTGCCAGCAGGCTGACAGGAAATAATGAAAAACTGTTTTTT	CASRLTGNNEKLFF
TRBV5-1	NA	NA	TRBJ2-5	TGCGCCAGCAGCTTGGGAGGGACCCAGTACTTC	CASSLGGTQYF
TRBV27	NA	TRBD1	TRBJ1-1	TGTGCCAGCAGTTTAACTAGGACAGGGTGGGCTTTCTTT	CASSLTRTGWAFF
TRBV20-1	NA	NA	TRBJ1-6	TGCAGTGCCAGAGGTCTGGAATATAATTCACCCCTCCACTTT	CSARGLEYNSPLHF
TRBV6-1	many	TRBD1	TRBJ2-1	TGTGCCAGCAGTCCCCAGGGGGCCGCCTACAATGAGCAGTTCTTC	CASSPQGAAYNEQFF
TRBV7-9	NA	NA	TRBJ1-4	TGTGCCAGCAGCTATCCCCCGGTGGGTAGTAATGAAAAACTGTTTTTT	CASSYPPVGSNEKLFF
TRBV13	NA	NA	TRBJ2-7	TGTGCCTGCAGCTTAGAAGGTTCCTACGAGCAGTACTTC	CACSLEGSYEQYF
TRBV5-6	many	NA	TRBJ2-5	TGTGCCAGCAGGCGACTAGATTATGGGGGAGAGACCCAGTACTTC	CASRRLDYGGETQYF
TRBV7-9	NA	NA	TRBJ2-3	TGTGCCAGCAGCGTCGGGGCAAGGGAGACAGATACGCAGTATTTT	CASSVGARETDTQYF
TRBV11-2	NA	TRBD2	TRBJ2-2	TGTGCCAGCAGCTTAGGACAGGGACTAGCGGCCGGGGAGCTGTTTTTT	CASSLGQGLAAGELFF
TRBV29-1	NA	NA	TRBJ2-3	TGCAGCGTTGTGGGTATAGCGGAGGAGCATACGCAGTATTTT	CSVVGIAEEHTQYF
TRBV5-8	many	TRBD2	TRBJ2-5	TGTGCCAGCAGCTTGGGCCTAGCGGGAGATCAAGAGACCCAGTACTTC	CASSLGLAGDQETQYF
TRBV20-1	many	TRBD2	TRBJ2-3	TGCAGTGCTAGAGAGGGGACTAGTCTAGCAGATACGCAGTATTTT	CSAREGTSLADTQYF
TRBV15	NA	NA	TRBJ1-6	TGCTCCTATAATTCACCCCTCCACTTT	CSYNSPLHF
TRBV12-5	many	NA	TRBJ2-7	TGTGCTAGTGGTTTGGGACAGCTCGAGCAGTACTTC	CASGLGQLEQYF
TRBV15	medium-sized	NA	TRBJ2-7	TGTGCCACCAGCAGTCCACAGGACAGCTCCTACGAGCAGTACTTC	CATSSPQDSSYEQYF
TRBV6-6	once	TRBD1	TRBJ1-3	TGTGCCAGCATTAACAGGGGTGGCTACACCATATATTTT	CASINRGGYTIYF
TRBV28	NA	NA	TRBJ2-1	TGTGCCAGCAGCCGCTCGGGCAAGCGGCTTTACAATGAGCAGTTCTTC	CASSRSGKRLYNEQFF
TRBV5-1	once	TRBD2	TRBJ2-5	TGTGCCAGCAGCTTGGATGTCGGGGGGTTGGAGACCCAGTACTTC	CASSLDVGGLETQYF
TRBV7-7	NA	NA	TRBJ1-5	TGTGCTAGCAGCTCCCCGGTGTTCTTTGGCAATCAGCCCCAGCATTTT	CASSSPVFFGNQPQHF
TRBV20-1	NA	NA	TRBJ1-6	TGCAGTGCTAGAGAGGGGGATTATTCACCCCTCCACTTT	CSAREGDYSPLHF
TRBV12-3/TRBV12-4	NA	TRBD1	TRBJ1-6	TGTGCCAGCAGTTTAGCGGGACAGGGTAGTTACTCACCCCTCCACTTT	CASSLAGQGSYSPLHF
TRBV7-8	NA	TRBD2	TRBJ2-1	TGTGCTAGAGCGGGAGTGGCTGAGCAGTTCTTC	CARAGVAEQFF